One and the same sample provided the 30 T cell receptor beta chains below, sequenced in a study of Graves' ophthalmopathy and Graves' hyperthyroidism. TCR beta CDR3 regions were amplified from RNA transcripts. HTBI-primed first-round RT-PCR preceded second-round multiplex PCR. Via MiXCR, TCRdb re-called the multiplex PCR reads, giving one row per CDR3 protein. The sample contains hundreds of thousands of distinct CDR3 sequences, 22% of which appear only once. Material: peripheral blood. Source of these receptors: a woman aged 18-35 years with stable Graves' hyperthyroidism. Some clones in this sample may be carry-over from other donors' samples.

This clonotype was seen repeatedly, ten times or more. The rearrangement links TRBV12-3 or TRBV12-4 to TRBJ2-5; D is unclear. V was pared by 1 base and J by 6 bases, with 3 bases between. The CDR3 length is 11 residues. The CDR3 DNA reads as TGTGCCAGCAGTTTAGAAAAGACCCAGTACTTC. Translation: CASSLEKTQYF.

This clonotype came up a few times. The chain employs TRBV11-2 and TRBJ1-3; a weak D match, TRBD1 (5 bases). The CDR3 contains 12 residues. CDR1 and CDR2 (germline): SGHAT, FQNNGV. V dropped 5 bases and J dropped 8 bases, with 10 bases sitting between them. CDR3 residues: CASSPMGDTIYF. The CDR3 region has the DNA TGTGCCAGCAGCCCGATGGGGGACACCATATATTTT.

This clonotype was counted ten times or more. This chain connects TRBV6-1 to TRBJ1-2; D remains unclear. The V end lost 3 bases, the J end lost 3 bases, and 8 bases lay between the germline ends. Germline V gene sequence: CDR1 MNHNS, CDR2 SASEGT. The CDR3 is made up of 13 amino acids. The CDR3 DNA follows: TGTGCCAGCAGTGATAGGGCAGACTATGGCTACACCTTC. Translating gives CASSDRADYGYTF.

For this clonotype: This may come from a read error, since a much larger clone is one base off. The chain employs TRBV18 and TRBJ2-7; no firm D call. The CDR3 has 13 residues. CDR1 is KGHSH and CDR2 is LQKENI in the germline V gene. Trimming took 3 bases from V and 5 from J, leaving 11 bases between them. The CDR3 region is CASSPRSPDEQYF. The DNA for the CDR3 is TGTGCCAGCTCACCCCGGTCCCCCGACGAGCAGTACTTC.

This clonotype has more than one count but fewer than ten. A read error may be the cause here, since a much bigger clone is one base away. The chain employs TRBV2 and TRBJ2-5; TRBD2 agrees at 7 bases. The ends lost 4 bases at V and 1 base at J; junction bases unmatched: 3. CDR3 size: 14 residues. Germline assignment: CDR1 SNHLY and CDR2 FYNNEI. CDR3 region: CASSALAVQETQYF. The DNA for the CDR3 is TGTGCCAGCAGTGCCCTAGCGGTCCAAGAGACCCAGTACTTC.

Worth noting for this clonotype: The junction differs from germline at one of its ends, possibly a read error. The chain carries TRBV6-4 and TRBJ2-5; maybe TRBD1 (5 bases). This CDR3 has 14 residues. Germline V gives CDR1 MRHNA, CDR2 SNTAGT. CDR3 DNA: TGTGCCAGCAGTTACTCACAGGTCCAAGAGACCCAGTACTTC. Amino acids: CASSYSQVQETQYF.

The table lists this clonotype with many counts. The chain is built from TRBV30 and TRBJ1-2; D may be TRBD1 (5 bases). This CDR3 has 13 residues. Trimming left V 2 bases short and J 4 bases short, with 11 bases between. Germline V gene sequence: CDR1 GTSNPN, CDR2 SVGIG (reference sequence). In nucleotides, the CDR3 is TGTGCCTGGAGTCCTGACAGCCTCTATGGCTACACCTTC. Amino acids: CAWSPDSLYGYTF. The full variable domain, with the rest looked up from reference TRBV30 and TRBJ1-2, is SQTIHQWPATLVQPVGSPLSLECTVEGTSNPNLYWYRQAAGRGLQLLFYSVGIGQISSEVPQNLSASRPQDRQFILSSKKLLLSDSGFYLCAWSPDSLYGYTFGSGTRLTVV.

This clonotype occurred many times. The rearrangement joins TRBV12-3 or TRBV12-4 to TRBJ1-1, with a tentative D call TRBD1 (5 bases). The CDR3 covers 14 residues. Trimming took 5 bases from V and 5 from J, leaving 15 bases between them. DNA for the CDR3: TGTGCCAGCAGTACGCTCGGGGGGAGGACTGAAGCTTTCTTT. Its protein is CASSTLGGRTEAFF.

The sample holds many counts of this clonotype. The chain links TRBV6-1 to TRBJ1-2; D ambiguous. V dropped 1 base and J dropped 4 bases, with 7 bases sitting between them. This CDR3 region has 13 residues. CDR1 and CDR2 (germline): MNHNS, SASEGT. CDR3 DNA sequence: TGTGCCAGCAGTGAAGGCCTAGTCTATGGCTACACCTTC. It codes for CASSEGLVYGYTF.

This chain joins TRBV6-1 and TRBJ2-5, with TRBD1 matching 9 bases. The CDR3 loop spans 13 amino acids. Germline trimming cut 7 bases from V and 5 bases from J; bases unmatched to any gene: 5. CDR1 MNHNS and CDR2 SASEGT come from the germline V gene. The CDR3 nucleotides read TGTGCCAGCACAAGACAGGGGGGGGAGACCCAGTACTTC. Amino acids: CASTRQGGETQYF.

This clonotype was counted at least ten times. The chain links TRBV2 to TRBJ2-2; D call uncertain. This CDR3 has 14 amino acids. The V gene lost 1 base and the J gene lost 3 bases, with 6 bases spanning the gap. Germline loops: CDR1 SNHLY, CDR2 FYNNEI. CDR3 sequence: CASSEGAYTGELFF. CDR3 coding DNA: TGTGCCAGCAGTGAAGGAGCGTACACCGGGGAGCTGTTTTTT.

The V and J genes are TRBV2 and TRBJ2-5, with D perhaps TRBD2 (5 bases). Germline loops: CDR1 SNHLY, CDR2 FYNNEI. The CDR3 consists of 12 residues. V lost 8 bases to trimming and J lost 1 base, with 8 bases between them. CDR3 nucleotide sequence: TGTGCCAGCGAGCGGAGCCAAGAGACCCAGTACTTC. It is translated as CASERSQETQYF.

This clonotype was seen at least ten times. V gene TRBV29-1 combines with J gene TRBJ2-7, with D unresolved. CDR1 and CDR2 (germline): SQVTM, ANQGSEA. Trimming shortened V by 5 bases and J by 4 bases, and 15 bases separated the two germline ends. This CDR3 has 13 amino acids. The CDR3 DNA sequence: TGCAGCGTTCGCACCGGCAGGCTTTACGAGCAGTACTTC. The encoded protein is CSVRTGRLYEQYF.

The chain employs TRBV12-3 or TRBV12-4 and TRBJ1-5, with unresolved D. Trimming took off 6 bases at V and 3 bases at J, with 9 bases between the two ends. The length of the CDR3 is 13 residues. The CDR3, as DNA: TGTGCCAGCAGCCCGACACTCAATCAGCCCCAGCATTTT. It translates to CASSPTLNQPQHF.

This clonotype was observed a handful of times. This rearrangement joins TRBV4-1 to TRBJ2-7, with 13 positions matching TRBD2. Germline CDR1 is MGHRA and CDR2 is YSYEKL. This CDR3 contains 17 residues. V dropped 3 bases and J dropped 12; count of bases not matched to a gene: 17. CDR3 sequence reads: CASSQWTSGSSLSRLYF. The CDR3 DNA follows: TGCGCCAGCAGCCAGTGGACTAGCGGGAGCAGTTTGTCTCGGCTGTACTTC.

The chain carries TRBV11-2 and TRBJ2-7; 12 positions match TRBD2. Looked up from germline, CDR1 is SGHAT and CDR2 is FQNNGV. This CDR3 is built from 16 residues. The junction had 9 bases not matched to a gene; V was cut back by 5 bases and J by 4 bases. CDR3 residues: CASSTRLAGDEYEQYF. As DNA, the CDR3 is TGTGCCAGCAGCACCCGACTAGCGGGAGATGAGTACGAGCAGTACTTC.

This clonotype was found many times. The gene calls are TRBV28 and TRBJ1-5; D possibly corresponds to TRBD1 (6 bases). The CDR3 is 14 amino acids. CDR1 and CDR2 from the germline V gene are MDHEN and SYDVKM. The V gene lost 2 bases and the J gene lost 6 bases, with 11 bases spanning the gap. CDR3 coding DNA: TGTGCCAGCAGTTTACAGGGGTATGTTCAGCCCCAGCATTTT. Its protein product is CASSLQGYVQPQHF. Full variable domain (rest looked up from reference TRBV28 and TRBJ1-5): DVKVTQSSRYLVKRTGEKVFLECVQDMDHENMFWYRQDPGLGLRLIYFSYDVKMKEKGDIPEGYSVSREKKERFSLILESASTNQTSMYLCASSLQGYVQPQHFGDGTRLSIL.

Many counts were recorded for this clonotype. V usage is TRBV20-1 and J usage is TRBJ1-5, with 8 nucleotides matching TRBD1. The length of the CDR3 is 16 residues. J lost 4 bases, V lost 2 bases, and 10 bases had no gene match. CDR1 DFQATT and CDR2 SNEGSKA come from the germline V gene (reference sequence). CDR3 in amino acids: CSARFPGQGGNQPQHF. CDR3 DNA sequence: TGCAGTGCTAGATTTCCCGGACAGGGTGGAAATCAGCCCCAGCATTTT.

This clonotype was counted at least ten times. The chain links TRBV25-1 to TRBJ2-6; 8 nucleotides align to TRBD1. This CDR3 is 16 amino acids long. V lost 4 bases to trimming and J lost 2 bases; unmatched junction nucleotides: 4. Germline V gene data show CDR1 as MGHDK and CDR2 as SYGVNS. DNA for the CDR3: TGTGCCAGCAGTGGAGCAGGGGGCGCTGGGGCCAACGTCCTGACTTTC. Protein product: CASSGAGGAGANVLTF.

This clonotype was detected only a few times. Just one base apart from a much larger clone, this may be a read error. The chain is built from TRBV12-3 or TRBV12-4 and TRBJ1-2, with D possibly being TRBD1 (6 bases). The V end lost 6 bases, the J end lost 7 bases, and 9 bases lay between the germline ends. The CDR3 loop spans 11 amino acids. CDR3 sequence reads: CASSNRVGYTF. The CDR3 bases are TGTGCCAGCAGCAACAGGGTTGGCTACACCTTC.

This clonotype has at least ten counts. The chain uses TRBV6-2 or TRBV6-3 and TRBJ2-5, with TRBD2 matching 14 bases. This CDR3 has 17 residues. Germline CDR1 is MNHEY and CDR2 is SVGEGT. V trimming: 1 base; J trimming: 4 bases; junction bases outside the gene matches: 5. The CDR3 spells CASSYYGTSGRGETQYF. For the CDR3, the DNA is TGTGCCAGCAGTTACTACGGGACTAGCGGGAGAGGAGAGACCCAGTACTTC.

In its sample, this clonotype was seen many times. The genes are TRBV5-1 and TRBJ1-1, with no clear D. With 3 bases removed from V and 4 bases from J, the gap between germline ends came to 16 bases. The CDR3 has 15 residues. The germline CDR1 and CDR2 sequences are SGHRS and YFSETQ. The CDR3 DNA reads as TGCGCCAGCAGCTACTCAGGAGTGTCGGTCACTGAAGCTTTCTTT. The encoded protein is CASSYSGVSVTEAFF.

This chain uses TRBV20-1 with TRBJ2-1, with D perhaps TRBD2 (5 bases). CDR3 length equals 11 residues. Germline assignment: CDR1 DFQATT and CDR2 SNEGSKA (reference sequence). The V and J ends lost 3 bases and 7 bases respectively, with 7 bases between them. CDR3 nucleotide sequence: TGCAGTGCTAGCGGGGAGAATGAGCAGTTCTTC. Protein sequence: CSASGENEQFF.

The rearrangement joins TRBV30 to TRBJ1-3; D is undetermined. The ends were cut back, 4 bases at V and 4 bases at J, with 11 bases in the middle. Germline V gives CDR1 GTSNPN, CDR2 SVGIG (reference sequence). This CDR3 spans 13 amino acids. The CDR3 DNA follows: TGTGCCTGGAATGGGGTTGGCGGAAACACCATATATTTT. Its protein is CAWNGVGGNTIYF.

This clonotype was counted ten times or more. J is TRBJ2-7 and V is TRBV7-8; D gene unclear. The CDR3 consists of 16 residues. The V and J ends lost 3 bases and 3 bases respectively, with 18 bases between them. The germline V gene encodes CDR1 SGHVS and CDR2 FQNEAQ. CDR3 sequence (DNA): TGTGCCAGCAGCTTTAGGTCACCACTCTTGAGCTACGAGCAGTACTTC. Its translation is CASSFRSPLLSYEQYF.

This clonotype was seen only once. A much larger clone sits a single nucleotide away, making a read error possible. The final CDR3 position lacks the conserved phenylalanine or tryptophan, pointing to a likely read error. This chain uses TRBV29-1 with TRBJ2-7, with unresolved D. Trimming shortened V by 4 bases and J by 0 bases, and 13 bases separated the two germline ends. Germline lookup yields CDR1 SQVTM and CDR2 ANQGSEA. This CDR3 region has 14 residues. In DNA, the CDR3 is TGCAGCGTTGTGGACCTTAAGAGCTCCTACGAGCAGTACTTG. It translates to CSVVDLKSSYEQYL.

The V call is TRBV12-3 or TRBV12-4, the J call TRBJ1-3; D uncertain. This CDR3 region has 14 residues. Trimming took 6 bases from V and 0 from J, leaving 9 bases between them. DNA of the CDR3: TGTGCCAGCAGGCAACAGCTCTCTGGAAACACCATATATTTT. It encodes CASRQQLSGNTIYF.

This clonotype was counted ten times or more. V is TRBV20-1 and J is TRBJ2-7; no reliable D call. Germline CDR1 is DFQATT and CDR2 is SNEGSKA (reference sequence). V was shortened by 1 base and J by 0 bases, with 10 bases between the two germline ends. There are 14 residues in the CDR3. CDR3 loop: CSARVPSSSYEQYF. CDR3 coding DNA: TGCAGTGCTAGAGTCCCCTCGAGCTCCTACGAGCAGTACTTC.

This clonotype showed up many times. This sequence joins TRBV6-5 and TRBJ2-4, with 11 bases aligning to TRBD1. V lost 2 bases and J lost 9; bases outside the gene matches: 9. The CDR3 spans 16 residues. CDR1 is MNHEY and CDR2 is SVGAGI in the germline V gene. The CDR3 coding sequence is TGTGCCAGCAGTTACCAACCGGGACAGGGGGAGGTCATTCAGTACTTC. It yields the protein CASSYQPGQGEVIQYF.

Only one count was recorded for this clonotype. The chain has TRBV11-3 and TRBJ2-7, with 7 bases fitting TRBD2. The CDR3 has 15 amino acids. From germline, CDR1 is SGHNT and CDR2 YENEEA. J was trimmed by 3 bases and V by 8 bases; bases with no gene match: 13. The CDR3 is CASRTRASGHYEQYF. In nucleotides, the CDR3 is TGTGCCAGCCGCACCCGGGCTAGCGGACACTACGAGCAGTACTTC.